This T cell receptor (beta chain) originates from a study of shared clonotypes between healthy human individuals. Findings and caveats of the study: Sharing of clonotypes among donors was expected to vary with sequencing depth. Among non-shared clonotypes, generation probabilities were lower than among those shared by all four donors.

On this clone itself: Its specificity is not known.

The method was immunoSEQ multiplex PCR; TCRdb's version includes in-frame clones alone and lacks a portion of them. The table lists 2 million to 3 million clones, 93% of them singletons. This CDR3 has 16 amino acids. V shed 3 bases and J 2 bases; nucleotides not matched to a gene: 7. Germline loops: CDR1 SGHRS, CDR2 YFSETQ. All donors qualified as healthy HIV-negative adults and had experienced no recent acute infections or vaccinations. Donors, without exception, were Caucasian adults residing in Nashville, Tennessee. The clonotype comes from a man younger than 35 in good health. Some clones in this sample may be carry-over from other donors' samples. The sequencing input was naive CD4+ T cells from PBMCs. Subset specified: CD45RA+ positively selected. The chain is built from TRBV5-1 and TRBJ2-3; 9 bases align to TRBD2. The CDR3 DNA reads TGCGCCAGCAGCTCTCGCACTAGCGGGTTCACAGATACGCAGTATTTT. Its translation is CASSSRTSGFTDTQYF.